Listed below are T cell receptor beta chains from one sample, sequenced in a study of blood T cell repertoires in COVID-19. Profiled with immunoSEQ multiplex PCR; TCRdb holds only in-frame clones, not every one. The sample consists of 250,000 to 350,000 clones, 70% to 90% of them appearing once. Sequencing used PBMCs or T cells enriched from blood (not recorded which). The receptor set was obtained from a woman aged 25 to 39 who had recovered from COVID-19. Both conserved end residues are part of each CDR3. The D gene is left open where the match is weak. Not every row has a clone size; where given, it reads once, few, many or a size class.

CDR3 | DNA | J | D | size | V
CASSPGLAGGKDTQYF | TGTGCCAGCAGCCCGGGACTAGCGGGAGGAAAAGATACGCAGTATTTT | TRBJ2-3 | TRBD2 | - | TRBV7-3
CASSYSTSGRQTQYF | TGTGCCAGCAGTTACTCTACTAGCGGGAGACAGACCCAGTACTTC | TRBJ2-5 | TRBD2 | once | TRBV6-5
CASSLGRGRSTNEKLFF | TGTGCCAGCAGCTTAGGAAGGGGGCGGTCAACTAATGAAAAACTGTTTTTT | TRBJ1-4 | TRBD1 | - | TRBV11-2
CASSSLGTGEPQPQHF | TGTGCCAGCAGTTCCCTGGGGACAGGGGAGCCTCAGCCCCAGCATTTT | TRBJ1-5 | TRBD1 | - | TRBV6-5
CASSKNFSGGTGESYTEAFF | TGTGCCAGCAGCAAAAATTTTAGCGGGGGGACAGGCGAATCGTACACTGAAGCTTTCTTT | TRBJ1-1 | - | once | TRBV21-1
CASSKTGDDNYGYTF | TGTGCCAGCAGCAAGACAGGGGATGACAACTATGGCTACACCTTC | TRBJ1-2 | TRBD1 | - | TRBV28
CASSLVPRETQYF | TGCGCCAGCAGCCTGGTTCCTCGAGAGACCCAGTACTTC | TRBJ2-5 | - | - | TRBV5-1
CASSLASRGISYNSPLHF | TGTGCCAGCAGTTTGGCGTCGAGAGGGATCTCCTATAATTCACCCCTCCACTTT | TRBJ1-6 | - | once | TRBV27
CASSSRGGYTEAFF | TGTGCCAGCAGCTCCCGAGGGGGTTACACTGAAGCTTTCTTT | TRBJ1-1 | - | few | TRBV11-2
CASSEQGASGNTIYF | TGTGCCAGTAGCGAACAGGGGGCGTCTGGAAACACCATATATTTT | TRBJ1-3 | TRBD1 | - | TRBV19
CASSTSQGAKEQYF | TGTGCCAGTAGTACGTCACAGGGGGCGAAAGAGCAGTACTTC | TRBJ2-7 | TRBD1 | - | TRBV19